This TCR beta chain was observed in a study of cytomegalovirus exposure and HLA in healthy donors (dated by TCRdb to 2017 to 2019). At the level of the whole study: According to an earlier analysis of a few hundred of the donors, about 180 million T cells yielded roughly 110 million unique TCR beta sequences and 276 Gb of sequence data. High-throughput TCR immunosequencing, statistical association of individual TCRs with disease status, and machine learning were combined to predict cytomegalovirus infection status. In a later analysis, previously published TCR beta repertoires from 666 donors were re-analyzed and high-resolution HLA genotyping was added so that TCR occurrence patterns could be studied. Roughly 310 gigabases of sequencing data and roughly 90 million unique TCR sequences were included in an early release covering 500 to 750 HLA-typed donors. In addition to the first cohort of 666 subjects, a separate validation cohort of 120 different subjects was used. Among about 390 genotyped donors of the cohort, an average of about 240,000 unique TCR beta nucleotide sequences were sequenced per donor, 15% to 20% of them non-productive. Of the 350 to 450 genotyped donors, roughly 76% were placed in the genetic ancestry cluster associated with self-reported Caucasian donors. The T cell repertoires of 666 subjects were profiled by immunosequencing and related to cytomegalovirus serostatus. In an earlier analysis of 587 of the donors, high-throughput TCR beta sequencing was used to judge whether each TCR beta V gene segment behaved as functional or pseudogenic. The study aimed to test whether signatures of past pathogen exposure could be identified by cataloging public T cell receptors. All discovery cohort repertoires had been generated on a single sequencing platform. Both class I and class II loci were covered by HLA typing, at four-digit resolution. In a later genetic analysis, genome-wide SNP genotypes for about 55% of the roughly 670 donors were used, and that subset was treated as a discovery cohort. Rather than drawing on any new phenotypic data, the later analysis identified candidate immune exposures from TCR beta sequences and the way those sequences occurred across donors. Alongside the repertoire data, information on donor age, sex, ethnicity and CMV serostatus was compiled. A handful of DR-DQ haplotypes were handled as single units for association and clustering because linkage in the cohort was strong. The number of typed donors differed by locus: roughly 629-640 for A, B, C, DRB1 and DQB1; approximately 520 for DQA1; 600 to 610 for DPA1; and some 450 for DPB1. General study outcomes and caveats: Broadly in line with IMGT annotations, most TCR beta V segments showed up in productive rearrangements about 87% or about 30% of the time in an earlier analysis of approximately 600 of the donors. Correlated functional status among segregating V segments might be attributable to linkage disequilibrium, but an unknown experimental factor could not be ruled out. This cohort had only TCR beta chains sequenced, and the lack of alpha or paired-chain data limited which features could be detected. The only immune exposure information available for the cohort was CMV serostatus. A further reported finding was that TCR beta sequences accurately predicted the HLA-A and HLA-B alleles for most subjects in the first cohort. Over 15 rarely observed V segments, including chromosome 9 orphons, were excluded from the earlier analysis of several hundred of the donors because counts were too low. A later analysis associated about 17,000 TCR beta sequences with specific HLA alleles at a false discovery rate of 0.05. In a later analysis, the rate of TCR association differed among HLA loci, with DRB1 alleles having the most associated TCRs and HLA-C alleles having the fewest. Across donors, most TCR sequences were observed very rarely, whereas some public TCRs were present in many individuals. An association between a missense DCLRE1C variant and V-gene and J-gene trimming of TCR beta chains was found in a later genetic analysis and replicated in an independent cohort. The classifier was reported to diagnose cytomegalovirus status with high specificity and sensitivity in both the original cohort and the validation cohort. A later genetic analysis reported fewer N-insertions in productive TCRs among donors in an Asian-associated ancestry cluster than the approximately 700-donor mean. In vitro tests confirmed that a few of the cytomegalovirus-associated TCR beta chains recognize cytomegalovirus antigens. Because HLA typing was unavailable for some donors at each locus, only the typed subset was used in association tests. A cluster of highly shared sequence variants was judged likely to be a technical artifact of the sequencing pipeline. The study gave a list of over 150 TCR beta chains associated with cytomegalovirus. When HLA alleles, especially DR and DQ, strongly co-occurred, TCR associations were difficult to assign to individual alleles. According to a later analysis, most CMV-associated TCR beta chains appeared to be HLA-restricted, and the HLA associations seemed to be driven largely by CMV exposure. The presence/absence analyses assumed that sequencing depth was roughly uniform across donors, and that assumption may not be true. In a later analysis, several top co-occurrence clusters were reported to appear linked to parvovirus B19, influenza, CMV and Epstein-Barr virus. The authors suggested that the approach could potentially be extended to other disease states and immunological phenotypes. A later analysis found that HLA-associated TCR beta chains were more clonally expanded and had lower generation probabilities than equally common non-associated chains. Some IMGT-functional V segments, including TRBV6-2 and TRBV6-3, could not be distinguished by the 87-base-pair reads and were therefore excluded.

A word on this clone: It has no known antigen specificity. Base-call qualities are not available, and no considerably larger clone is one nucleotide away.

Preparation of the library involved the immunoSEQ multiplex PCR assay. A mixture of 60 forward primers for TCR Vbeta segments and 13 reverse primers for TCR Jbeta segments was used in the multiplex PCR. Amplification of the CDR3 region of rearranged TCR beta genes was performed with a multiplex PCR assay on genomic DNA. On the Illumina HiSeq System, the amplified TCR beta libraries were sequenced as 87-base-pair reads. Regarding the original processing steps: In a later analysis, around 80 million unique TCR beta chains were counted across the roughly 610 repertoires, and roughly 11 million of these chains were shared by at least two donors. To remove PCR and sequencing errors, raw reads were error-corrected and collapsed into unique sequences using a nearest-neighbor algorithm that merged closely related sequences. V, D and J gene segments were assigned by aligning CDR3 sequences to IMGT reference sequences. For a sequence to be retained, at least a six-nucleotide match to both a V gene segment and a J gene segment was required. A rearrangement was called productive if the CDR3 had no stop codons and remained in frame with V and J, and every other rearrangement was called non-productive. CDR3 was defined by IMGT convention, running from the second conserved V-encoded cysteine to the conserved J-encoded phenylalanine. The earlier analysis of more than 450 of the donors excluded sequences that lacked an unambiguous match to a single V gene segment. An earlier analysis of a few hundred of the donors called V segments functional above 56.7% productive rearrangements and segregating when the between-donor standard deviation exceeded 5%. A statistical classification framework was developed to diagnose cytomegalovirus status using the catalog of TCR beta chain sequences. In a later analysis, V and J genes were assigned by comparing TCR nucleotide sequences against IMGT/GENE-DB human TR gene sequences. Using the TCRdist pipeline, a later analysis assigned CDR3 sequences along with most-parsimonious VDJ recombination scenarios. In a later analysis, each TCR beta chain was defined by its CDR3 amino acid sequence together with its V-gene family, and reads without a unique V-gene family were excluded. To address suspected cross-contamination and a sequencing artifact, a later analysis removed roughly 580 highly shared, low-generation-probability nucleotide sequences. In a later analysis, a clonal expansion index for each public chain was calculated from normalized within-repertoire ranks of inferred template counts. A later analysis computed generation probabilities with a VDJ recombination model fitted to out-of-frame rearrangements, and checked the results against IGoR. In a later analysis, hypergeometric tests were used to score TCR-TCR, TCR-HLA and TCR-CMV co-occurrence, with a repertoire-size bias correction applied to TCR pairs. In a later analysis, false discovery rates were estimated by permuting HLA or CMV assignments 20 times. In a later analysis, co-occurring TCRs were grouped using DBSCAN, and TCRdist sequence similarity was added for clustering within HLA-allele-positive subsets. Co-occurrence clustering excluded repertoires with fewer than 30,000 or more than 120,000 public chains, plus five with anomalous nucleotide sharing. As stored in TCRdb, this immuneACCESS dataset retains in-frame rearrangements with V and J assigned. A fraction of the clones does not appear; measured against another copy, unresolved V genes explain less than half of the discrepancy, and the remainder lacks a known reason. The V and J calls and clone size are taken from that table; D and trimming were inferred from the DNA. Across this sample there are some 180,000 clones, with approximately 80% seen only once. The leading ten clones occupy about 1.3% of the sample.

CDR1 and CDR2 are drawn from the germline V gene: KGHSH, LQKENI. Germline trimming: 3 bases from V, 2 bases from J; junction bases outside gene matches: 6. The CDR3 starts with the cysteine, ends with the phenylalanine, and has 16 residues. Just CDR3 DNA is preserved here, 48 bases in frame from base 1. The cohort consisted of 666 healthy bone marrow donors. All cohort members were sampled while nominally healthy, although unrecorded immune exposures were likely present. The donor tested CMV seropositive, placing the donor among the roughly 270 seropositive members of the cohort. Each donor provided a peripheral blood sample, and peripheral blood mononuclear cells were used for TCR beta sequencing. Genomic DNA was extracted from the blood cell samples with the Qiagen DNeasy Blood Extraction Kit.

The rearrangement joined TRBV18 to TRBJ2-7, and 11 bases in between align with TRBD2. Sequenced: PBMCs. The TCR was taken from a girl aged 5 to 17 in good health and CMV-seropositive. The DNA is as follows: TGTGCCAGCTCACCCATACTAGCGGGAGCCGCCTACGAGCAGTACTTC. It translates to CASSPILAGAAYEQYF. The full variable domain, with segments outside the CDR3 supplied by the reference TRBV18 and TRBJ2-7 proteins, appears as NAGVMQNPRHLVRRRGQEARLRCSPMKGHSHVYWYRQLPEEGLKFMVYLQKENIIDESGMPKERFSAEFPKEGPSILRIQQVVRGDSAAYFCASSPILAGAAYEQYFGPGTRLTVT.